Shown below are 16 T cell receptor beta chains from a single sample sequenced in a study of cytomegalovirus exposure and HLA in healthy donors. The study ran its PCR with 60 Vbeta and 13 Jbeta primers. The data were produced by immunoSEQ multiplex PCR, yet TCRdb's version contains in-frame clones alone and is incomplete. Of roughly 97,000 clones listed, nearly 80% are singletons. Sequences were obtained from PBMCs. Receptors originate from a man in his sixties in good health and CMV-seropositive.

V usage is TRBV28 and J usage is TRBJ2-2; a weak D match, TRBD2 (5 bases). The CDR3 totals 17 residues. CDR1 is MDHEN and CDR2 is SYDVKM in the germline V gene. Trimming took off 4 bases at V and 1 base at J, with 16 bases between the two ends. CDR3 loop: CASSSLGDSENTGELFF. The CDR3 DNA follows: TGTGCCAGCAGTTCCTTAGGAGATAGCGAGAACACCGGGGAGCTGTTTTTT.

The CDR3 DNA reads TGTGCCAGCAGCGAAGGGACAGGGGACGGACAGCCCCAGCATTTT. Translating gives CASSEGTGDGQPQHF. The genes are TRBV7-9 and TRBJ1-5, with 10 bases fitting TRBD1. The CDR3 has 15 residues. The germline V gene encodes CDR1 SEHNR and CDR2 FQNEAQ (reference sequence). With V trimmed by 5 bases and J by 7 bases, 8 bases remained unmatched.

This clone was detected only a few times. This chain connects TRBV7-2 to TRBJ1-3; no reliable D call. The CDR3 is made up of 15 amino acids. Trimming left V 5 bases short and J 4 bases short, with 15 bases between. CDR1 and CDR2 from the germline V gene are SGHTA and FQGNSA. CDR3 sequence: CASSPVTGVGNTIYF. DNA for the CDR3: TGTGCCAGCAGCCCGGTAACGGGAGTGGGAAACACCATATATTTT.

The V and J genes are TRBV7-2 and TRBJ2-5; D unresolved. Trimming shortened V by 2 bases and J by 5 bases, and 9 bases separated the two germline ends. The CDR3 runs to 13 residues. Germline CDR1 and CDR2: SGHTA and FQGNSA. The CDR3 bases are TGTGCCAGCAGCTTAACGGTGCGGGAGACCCAGTACTTC. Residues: CASSLTVRETQYF.

The CDR3 DNA reads TGTGCCAGCAGCGCGGGAGTTACCTACGAGCAGTACTTC. Amino acid sequence: CASSAGVTYEQYF. V and J are TRBV5-4 and TRBJ2-7; TRBD2 matches at 7 bases. With 4 bases clipped from V and 2 bases from J, the junction kept 3 bases outside the gene matches. There are 13 residues in the CDR3. The germline V gene encodes CDR1 SGHNT and CDR2 YYREEE (reference sequence).

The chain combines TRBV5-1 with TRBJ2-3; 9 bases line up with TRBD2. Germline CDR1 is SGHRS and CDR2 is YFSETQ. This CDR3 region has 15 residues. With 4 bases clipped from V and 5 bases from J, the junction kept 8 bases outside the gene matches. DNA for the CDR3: TGCGCCAGCAGCCGGACTAGCGATTTTCAAGATACGCAGTATTTT. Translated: CASSRTSDFQDTQYF.

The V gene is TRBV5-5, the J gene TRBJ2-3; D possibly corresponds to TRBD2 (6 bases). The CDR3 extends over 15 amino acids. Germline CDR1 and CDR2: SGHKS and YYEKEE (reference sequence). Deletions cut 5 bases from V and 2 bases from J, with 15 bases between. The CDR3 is CASSALGGLTDTQYF. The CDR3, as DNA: TGTGCCAGCAGTGCCCTCGGGGGACTCACAGATACGCAGTATTTT.

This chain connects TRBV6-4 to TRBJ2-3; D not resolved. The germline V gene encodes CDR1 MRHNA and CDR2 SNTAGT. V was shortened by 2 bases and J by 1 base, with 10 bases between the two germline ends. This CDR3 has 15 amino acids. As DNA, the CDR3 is TGTGCCAGCAGTGACGGGCCCTGGGGCACAGATACGCAGTATTTT. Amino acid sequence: CASSDGPWGTDTQYF.

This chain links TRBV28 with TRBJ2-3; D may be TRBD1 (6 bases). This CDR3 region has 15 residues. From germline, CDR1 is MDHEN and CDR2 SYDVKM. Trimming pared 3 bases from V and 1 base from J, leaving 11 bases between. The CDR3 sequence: CASSFRTERTDTQYF. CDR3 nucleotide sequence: TGTGCCAGCAGTTTTCGGACAGAACGCACAGATACGCAGTATTTT.

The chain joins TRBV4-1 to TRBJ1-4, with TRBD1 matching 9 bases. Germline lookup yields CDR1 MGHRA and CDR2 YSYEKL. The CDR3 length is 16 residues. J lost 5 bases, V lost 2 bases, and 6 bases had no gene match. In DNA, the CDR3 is TGCGCCAGCAGCCAAACCTCGACAGGGGGGAATGAAAAACTGTTTTTT. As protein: CASSQTSTGGNEKLFF.

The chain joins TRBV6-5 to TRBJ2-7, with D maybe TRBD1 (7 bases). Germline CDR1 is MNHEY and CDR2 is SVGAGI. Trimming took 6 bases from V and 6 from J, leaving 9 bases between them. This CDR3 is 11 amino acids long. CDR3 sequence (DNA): TGTGCCAGCAGCCAGGGGGGCGAGCAGTACTTC. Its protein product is CASSQGGEQYF.

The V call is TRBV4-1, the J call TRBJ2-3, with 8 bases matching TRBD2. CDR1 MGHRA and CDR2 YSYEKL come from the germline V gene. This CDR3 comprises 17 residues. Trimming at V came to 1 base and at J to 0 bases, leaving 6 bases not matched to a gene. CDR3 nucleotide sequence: TGCGCCAGCAGCCAAGTGGGGGCTAGCGGGAGCACAGATACGCAGTATTTT. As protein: CASSQVGASGSTDTQYF.

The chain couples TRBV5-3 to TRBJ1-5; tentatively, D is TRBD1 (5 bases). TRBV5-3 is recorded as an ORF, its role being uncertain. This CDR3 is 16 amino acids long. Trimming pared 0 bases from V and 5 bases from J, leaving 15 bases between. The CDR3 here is CARSLATGWGDQPQHF. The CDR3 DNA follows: TGTGCCAGAAGCTTGGCTACTGGGTGGGGGGATCAGCCCCAGCATTTT.

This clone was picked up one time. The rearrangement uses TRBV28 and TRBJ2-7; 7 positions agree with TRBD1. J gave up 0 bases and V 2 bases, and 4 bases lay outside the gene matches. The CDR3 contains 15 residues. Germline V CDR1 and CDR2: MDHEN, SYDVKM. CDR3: CASSLGGQSSYEQYF. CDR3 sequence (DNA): TGTGCCAGCAGTTTAGGGGGACAGAGCTCCTACGAGCAGTACTTC. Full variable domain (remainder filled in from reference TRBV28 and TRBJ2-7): DVKVTQSSRYLVKRTGEKVFLECVQDMDHENMFWYRQDPGLGLRLIYFSYDVKMKEKGDIPEGYSVSREKKERFSLILESASTNQTSMYLCASSLGGQSSYEQYFGPGTRLTVT.

The CDR3: CASSLVARSYHSGNTIYF. The DNA of the CDR3 is TGTGCCAGCAGCTTGGTGGCCAGGTCCTACCACTCTGGAAACACCATATATTTT. The chain couples TRBV5-8 to TRBJ1-3; D not resolved. The CDR3 covers 18 residues. V shed 0 bases and J shed 0 bases, with 16 bases lying between them. CDR1 and CDR2 from the germline V gene are SGHTS and YDEGEE.

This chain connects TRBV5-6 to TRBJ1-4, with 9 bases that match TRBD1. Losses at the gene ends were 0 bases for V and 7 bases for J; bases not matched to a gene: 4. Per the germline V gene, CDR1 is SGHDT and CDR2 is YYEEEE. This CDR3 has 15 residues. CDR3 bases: TGTGCCAGCAGCTTGGGACAGGGGGGGGCTGAAAAACTGTTTTTT. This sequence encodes CASSLGQGGAEKLFF.